The clone carrying this T cell receptor beta chain was recorded many times. With listed TCR primers and previously described methods, bulk TCR libraries were prepared. One entry per CDR3 protein, called by TCRdb with MiXCR from the PCR reads. Of some 96,000 distinct CDR3 sequences in the sample, around 24% were seen once. The sample belongs to a study of molecular identifiers for immune sequencing clone quantification. Germline CDR1 reads GTSNPN; CDR2 reads SVGIG (reference sequence). CDR3 length equals 14 residues. V was trimmed by 6 bases and J by 1 base, leaving 12 bases between them. The rearrangement joins TRBV30 to TRBJ2-2; D possibly corresponds to TRBD1 (5 bases). Sequenced: naive CD8+ T cells from blood, with Jurkat cell RNA spiked in. Stated subset: FACS-sorted CD8+CD4-CCR7+CD45RA+ naive T cells. This TCR came from a human donor in good health. Some libraries in this study had Jurkat cell RNA spiked in. In DNA, the CDR3 is TGTGCCTGCGAATTGGGGCAGAACACCGGGGAGCTGTTTTTT. Amino acid sequence: CACELGQNTGELFF.